The 14 T cell receptor beta chains below all came from one sample that was sequenced in a study of cytomegalovirus exposure and HLA in healthy donors. PCR employed 60 Vbeta and 13 Jbeta primers. This table comes from immunoSEQ multiplex PCR, and its TCRdb copy is limited to in-frame clones, with some not included. The data show some 130,000 clones, with approximately 80% seen just once and 1% held by the top ten. Sequences were obtained from PBMCs. Every receptor here comes from a human donor in good health.

The J gene is TRBJ1-2, the V gene TRBV28; a possible D gene is TRBD1 (5 bases). Germline CDR1 reads MDHEN; CDR2 reads SYDVKM. V was shortened by 6 bases and J by 4 bases, with 15 bases between the two germline ends. The length of the CDR3 is 14 residues. The CDR3 spells CASSSGTWPYGYTF. DNA of the CDR3: TGTGCCAGCAGCTCCGGGACTTGGCCCTATGGCTACACCTTC.

This sequence joins TRBV6-5 and TRBJ2-1; D remains ambiguous. The CDR3 has 15 amino acids. In germline, CDR1 is MNHEY, CDR2 SVGAGI. The V gene lost 6 bases and the J gene lost 14 bases, with 26 bases spanning the gap. CDR3 amino acids: CASRKTAEARGSKFF. The CDR3 region has the DNA TGTGCCAGCAGAAAAACGGCAGAGGCCAGAGGTAGTAAGTTCTTC.

This chain links TRBV9 with TRBJ2-7; D is unclear. Trimming stripped 4 bases from V and 3 bases from J, with 8 bases between. The CDR3 has 12 residues. The germline CDR1 and CDR2 sequences are SGDLS and YYNGEE. The CDR3 here is CASSTDHYEQYF. The CDR3 coding sequence is TGTGCCAGCAGCACAGACCACTACGAGCAGTACTTC.

The sample holds a few counts of this clone. J is TRBJ1-2 and V is TRBV5-6; D is undetermined. The CDR3 totals 11 residues. Germline lookup yields CDR1 SGHDT and CDR2 YYEEEE. V gave up 0 bases and J gave up 6 bases, with 3 bases separating them. The CDR3 coding sequence is TGTGCCAGCAGCTTGGGGCATGGCTACACCTTC. Translation gives CASSLGHGYTF.

In its sample, this clone was seen once. The chain joins TRBV6-1 to TRBJ2-3; D is unresolved. This CDR3 comprises 11 residues. Trimming stripped 5 bases from V and 3 bases from J, with 3 bases between. The germline V gene encodes CDR1 MNHNS and CDR2 SASEGT. The CDR3 region has the DNA TGTGCCAGCAGTTCAACAGATACGCAGTATTTT. This translates into CASSSTDTQYF.

The V and J genes are TRBV5-6 and TRBJ1-2; TRBD1 might be the D (5 bases). The V gene lost 4 bases and the J gene lost 4 bases, with 14 bases spanning the gap. Germline lookup yields CDR1 SGHDT and CDR2 YYEEEE. This CDR3 has 14 residues. This CDR3 is CASSQKQGPYGYTF. The CDR3 bases are TGTGCCAGCAGCCAAAAGCAGGGTCCCTATGGCTACACCTTC.

The chain couples TRBV19 to TRBJ1-4; 8 bases are a match to TRBD1. This CDR3 has 14 amino acids. Germline CDR1 and CDR2: LNHDA and SQIVND (reference sequence). The V gene end was trimmed by 3 bases and the J gene end by 8 bases; junction bases not matched to a gene: 5. This CDR3 is CASSMDRDVEKLFF. DNA of the CDR3: TGTGCCAGTAGTATGGACAGGGACGTCGAAAAACTGTTTTTT.

The genes are TRBV18 and TRBJ2-7, with 9 bases that match TRBD1. CDR1 KGHSH and CDR2 LQKENI come from the germline V gene. The CDR3 contains 16 residues. V lost 4 bases, J lost 5 bases, and 12 bases stayed unmatched. CDR3 DNA: TGTGCCAGCTCACTTTACCAGGACAGGGGATCGAACGAGCAGTACTTC. This encodes CASSLYQDRGSNEQYF.

The rearrangement uses TRBV10-3 and TRBJ2-5; 10 bases are shared with TRBD2. This CDR3 comprises 15 residues. V shed 8 bases, J shed 5 bases, and the junction held 11 bases outside the gene matches. Germline V gene data show CDR1 as ENHRY and CDR2 as SYGVKD. The CDR3 sequence is CAISEAGGPGETQYF. The CDR3 region has the DNA TGTGCCATCTCCGAAGCGGGGGGGCCCGGGGAGACCCAGTACTTC.

V gene TRBV5-1 combines with J gene TRBJ1-2; 11 nucleotides agree with TRBD1. V was pared by 4 bases and J by 4 bases, with 12 bases of the junction left unmatched. Germline loops: CDR1 SGHRS, CDR2 YFSETQ. The CDR3 extends over 17 amino acids. CDR3 protein: CASSPGTGGDVGYGYTF. The CDR3 bases are TGCGCCAGCAGCCCCGGGACAGGGGGGGACGTCGGCTATGGCTACACCTTC.

CDR3 sequence (DNA): TGTGCCAGCAGTGAACCGGGACAGCCTGATTACGAGCAGTACTTC. Amino acid sequence: CASSEPGQPDYEQYF. The chain combines TRBV25-1 with TRBJ2-7, with 7 bases identical to TRBD1. The J segment lost 4 bases and the V segment lost 2 bases, leaving 8 bases of the junction unmatched. The CDR3 loop spans 15 amino acids. The germline V gene encodes CDR1 MGHDK and CDR2 SYGVNS.

This rearrangement joins TRBV15 to TRBJ1-5; D unclear. The CDR3 covers 12 residues. Germline CDR1 and CDR2: LNHNV and YYDKDF (reference sequence). Trimming pared 3 bases from V and 7 bases from J, leaving 7 bases between. The CDR3 loop reads CATSSGEQPQHF. The CDR3 nucleotides are TGTGCCACCAGCAGTGGAGAGCAGCCCCAGCATTTT.

This clone was picked up a small number of times. The chain carries TRBV6-6 and TRBJ1-1; D perhaps matches TRBD1 (6 bases). CDR1 MNHNY and CDR2 SVGAGI come from the germline V gene (reference sequence). Trimming stripped 0 bases from V and 8 bases from J, with 7 bases between. This CDR3 has 12 amino acids. The CDR3 spells CASSYSDREAFF. CDR3 DNA sequence: TGTGCCAGCAGTTACTCCGACAGGGAAGCTTTCTTT.

This rearrangement joins TRBV10-2 to TRBJ2-5; D is possibly TRBD2 (7 bases). The end of the DNA aligns better with TRBJ2-7, so the J call may be wrong. CDR3 length: 15 residues. From germline, CDR1 is WSHSY and CDR2 SAAADI. For the CDR3, the DNA is TGCGCCAGCAGTGAGTCTACGGGGGGCACCTACGAGCAGTACTTC. This translates into CASSESTGGTYEQYF.